The 31 T cell receptor beta chains below come from one sample, sequenced in a study of T cell responses to AZD1222 COVID-19 vaccine. Only in-frame clones appear in the TCRdb table, and some are missing; sequencing was by immunoSEQ multiplex PCR. The data hold around 70,000 clones, with 88% observed a single time. Sequenced here: peripheral blood, sampled 28 days after the second dose of the MenACWY control vaccine. The source of these receptors is an adult who received the MenACWY meningococcal vaccine as a control.

V is TRBV18 and J is TRBJ2-1, with a tentative D call TRBD1 (6 bases). V was pared by 3 bases and J by 7 bases, with 13 bases between. This CDR3 has 14 residues. Per the germline V gene, CDR1 is KGHSH and CDR2 is LQKENI. DNA of the CDR3: TGTGCCAGCTCACCGGGACAAGGGACGAATGAGCAGTTCTTC. Protein: CASSPGQGTNEQFF.

The chain employs TRBV10-3 and TRBJ1-5; 10 positions agree with TRBD1. The germline gives CDR1 ENHRY, CDR2 SYGVKD. Unmatched junction bases numbered 7, after V lost 8 bases and J lost 3 bases. The CDR3 consists of 15 residues. The CDR3 loop is CAIRGDRGSNQPQHF. The CDR3 DNA reads TGTGCCATCCGAGGGGACAGGGGATCCAATCAGCCCCAGCATTTT.

The chain uses TRBV28 and TRBJ1-2, with D hard to call. The ends were cut back, 2 bases at V and 0 bases at J, with 7 bases in the middle. The CDR3 length is 14 residues. CDR1 MDHEN and CDR2 SYDVKM come from the germline V gene. CDR3 coding DNA: TGTGCCAGCAGTTTAGGCGGAGCTAACTATGGCTACACCTTC. This encodes CASSLGGANYGYTF.

The V call is TRBV21-1, the J call TRBJ1-1. TRBV21-1 is deemed a pseudogene. This CDR3 spans 14 amino acids. The CDR3 region is CASSNRAMNTEAFF. CDR3 coding DNA: TGTGCCAGCAGCAATAGGGCCATGAACACTGAAGCTTTCTTT.

The J gene is TRBJ2-7, the V gene TRBV7-2, with D unclear. The CDR3 length is 16 residues. Per the germline V gene, CDR1 is SGHTA and CDR2 is FQGNSA. With 1 base removed from V and 7 bases from J, the gap between germline ends came to 20 bases. CDR3: CASSLGSPYPPREQYF. CDR3 bases: TGTGCCAGCAGCTTAGGGTCCCCCTACCCTCCTCGGGAGCAGTACTTC.

J is TRBJ2-7 and V is TRBV11-2, with 15 bases identical to TRBD2. CDR1 and CDR2 from the germline V gene are SGHAT and FQNNGV. J lost 2 bases, V lost 5 bases, and 13 bases had no gene match. The CDR3 is 19 residues long. The CDR3 DNA follows: TGTGCCAGCAGCGGAGCCAGCGGACTAGCGGGGGGGAGGGCCTACGAGCAGTACTTC. This sequence encodes CASSGASGLAGGRAYEQYF.

This rearrangement joins TRBV30 to TRBJ2-7; TRBD1 matches 7 bases. This CDR3 is 12 amino acids long. Germline lookup yields CDR1 GTSNPN and CDR2 SVGIG (reference sequence). Germline trimming cut 3 bases from V and 3 bases from J; bases unmatched to any gene: 2. The CDR3 here is CAWRGQYYEQYF. As DNA, the CDR3 is TGTGCCTGGAGGGGACAGTACTACGAGCAGTACTTC.

The V call is TRBV7-2, the J call TRBJ1-2, with TRBD1 matching 9 bases. The junction had 6 bases not matched to a gene; V was cut back by 7 bases and J by 3 bases. The CDR3 has 14 amino acids. CDR1 is SGHTA and CDR2 is FQGNSA in the germline V gene. The CDR3 DNA sequence: TGTGCCAGCAACGAGGGACAGGGCGACTATGGCTACACCTTC. This codes for CASNEGQGDYGYTF.

This chain uses TRBV28 with TRBJ1-4, with D perhaps TRBD1 (5 bases). Germline CDR1 is MDHEN and CDR2 is SYDVKM. CDR3 length equals 13 residues. Trimming took 4 bases from V and 7 from J, leaving 10 bases between them. In DNA, the CDR3 is TGTGCCAGCAGTTACCAGGGTTTTGAAAAACTGTTTTTT. Its protein product is CASSYQGFEKLFF.

The CDR3 nucleotides read TGCAGCGTTGGAACAGGGGCCGGCAATGAGCAGTTCTTC. Protein: CSVGTGAGNEQFF. The genes are TRBV29-1 and TRBJ2-1, with TRBD1 identical over 7 bases. This CDR3 region has 13 residues. With V trimmed by 4 bases and J by 6 bases, 6 bases remained unmatched. Per the germline V gene, CDR1 is SQVTM and CDR2 is ANQGSEA.

This clone was observed a handful of times. The chain employs TRBV4-2 and TRBJ1-2; 9 nucleotides align to TRBD1. From germline, CDR1 is LGHNA and CDR2 YNFKEQ. Losses at the gene ends were 1 base for V and 6 bases for J; bases not matched to a gene: 12. The CDR3 spans 17 residues. The CDR3 DNA reads TGTGCCAGCAGCCAAGTTTACCCCACAGGGGGCTACGATGGCTACACCTTC. It codes for CASSQVYPTGGYDGYTF.

The rearrangement joins TRBV28 to TRBJ1-2, with a tentative D call TRBD1 (5 bases). Germline V gene sequence: CDR1 MDHEN, CDR2 SYDVKM. Trimming stripped 5 bases from V and 2 bases from J, with 9 bases between. The CDR3 runs to 13 residues. In nucleotides, the CDR3 is TGTGCCAGCAGTACCTACAGGAACTATGGCTACACCTTC. Translating it yields CASSTYRNYGYTF.

This chain joins TRBV5-1 and TRBJ2-3, with D perhaps TRBD2 (6 bases). Germline assignment: CDR1 SGHRS and CDR2 YFSETQ. V shed 5 bases and J shed 0 bases, with 13 bases lying between them. The CDR3 spans 15 residues. CDR3 sequence (DNA): TGCGCCAGCAGGGACCGGGGAGGAAGCACAGATACGCAGTATTTT. This sequence encodes CASRDRGGSTDTQYF. Variable domain in full (rest from reference TRBV5-1 and TRBJ2-3): KAGVTQTPRYLIKTRGQQVTLSCSPISGHRSVSWYQQTPGQGLQFLFEYFSETQRNKGNFPGRFSGRQFSNSRSEMNVSTLELGDSALYLCASRDRGGSTDTQYFGPGTRLTVL.

This clone has just one count. The chain couples TRBV2 to TRBJ2-3, with 7 positions matching TRBD2. After removal of 4 bases from V and 2 bases from J, the junction contained 6 bases not matched to a gene. The V gene's germline CDR1 is SNHLY and CDR2 FYNNEI. This CDR3 region has 15 residues. CDR3 DNA sequence: TGTGCCAGCAGTGCCAGCGGGGAATACACAGATACGCAGTATTTT. Residues: CASSASGEYTDTQYF. Drawing the rest from reference TRBV2 and TRBJ2-3, the complete variable domain is EPEVTQTPSHQVTQMGQEVILRCVPISNHLYFYWYRQILGQKVEFLVSFYNNEISEKSEIFDDQFSVERPDGSNFTLKIRSTKLEDSAMYFCASSASGEYTDTQYFGPGTRLTVL.

The chain carries TRBV5-5 and TRBJ1-1, with D possibly being TRBD1 (6 bases). This CDR3 has 14 amino acids. Trimming removed 5 bases from V and 1 base from J, with 12 bases in between. Germline values: CDR1 SGHKS, CDR2 YYEKEE (reference sequence). The CDR3: CASRWGQTNTEAFF. The CDR3 nucleotides are TGTGCCAGCAGGTGGGGGCAGACGAACACTGAAGCTTTCTTT.

For the CDR3, the DNA is TGCAGCGTTGAAATCCGGGCGACGGGTGAGCAGTACTTC. Its translation is CSVEIRATGEQYF. V usage is TRBV29-1 and J usage is TRBJ2-7; D gene uncertain. The ends were cut back, 2 bases at V and 7 bases at J, with 15 bases in the middle. Per germline, CDR1 SQVTM and CDR2 ANQGSEA. CDR3 length equals 13 residues.

This clone was observed a few times. The V and J genes are TRBV7-8 and TRBJ2-2; D is possibly TRBD2 (5 bases). The CDR3 spans 14 residues. Germline assignment: CDR1 SGHVS and CDR2 FQNEAQ. V was shortened by 8 bases and J by 1 base, with 11 bases between the two germline ends. The chain's CDR3 is CASRASGNTGELFF. In DNA form, the CDR3 reads TGTGCCAGCCGCGCGAGCGGGAACACCGGGGAGCTGTTTTTT.

The J gene is TRBJ1-2, the V gene TRBV6-5; no definite D call. The CDR3 contains 13 residues. Germline loops: CDR1 MNHEY, CDR2 SVGAGI. Trimming cost V 2 bases and J 0 bases, with 4 bases left between them. CDR3 bases: TGTGCCAGCAGTTACGATGCTAACTATGGCTACACCTTC. Its protein is CASSYDANYGYTF.

The V call is TRBV6-2 or TRBV6-3, the J call TRBJ2-7, with D perhaps TRBD2 (5 bases). Trimming left V 0 bases short and J 5 bases short, with 14 bases between. CDR3 length: 15 residues. The germline gives CDR1 MNHEY, CDR2 SVGEGT. The CDR3 here is CASSYSRVAGHEQYF. CDR3 sequence (DNA): TGTGCCAGCAGTTACTCGAGGGTAGCCGGGCACGAGCAGTACTTC.

The chain employs TRBV9 and TRBJ2-1, with 10 bases fitting TRBD2. CDR1 is SGDLS, CDR2 YYNGEE, per germline. The junction had 1 base not matched to a gene; V was cut back by 0 bases and J by 4 bases. The CDR3 loop spans 15 amino acids. CDR3 in DNA: TGTGCCAGCAGCGTAGGGACTAGCGGTTACAATGAGCAGTTCTTC. It yields the protein CASSVGTSGYNEQFF.

The V gene is TRBV7-2, the J gene TRBJ2-7; TRBD1 matches at 7 bases. This CDR3 contains 16 residues. With V trimmed by 5 bases and J by 2 bases, 12 bases remained unmatched. Germline-derived CDR1 and CDR2 are SGHTA and FQGNSA. CDR3 coding DNA: TGTGCCAGCAGCCCCCAGGAGTCCGGACAGGCCTACGAGCAGTACTTC. Its protein product is CASSPQESGQAYEQYF.

The chain uses TRBV10-3 and TRBJ2-3; D might be TRBD2 (5 bases). Germline CDR1 is ENHRY and CDR2 is SYGVKD. V lost 5 bases and J 4 bases, leaving 10 bases between the germline ends. This CDR3 is built from 13 residues. CDR3 bases: TGTGCCATCAGTACACAGAGGGCAGATACGCAGTATTTT. Translated: CAISTQRADTQYF.

This chain connects TRBV7-2 to TRBJ2-7; D is perhaps TRBD2 (7 bases). This CDR3 has 15 amino acids. Between the trimmed V and J ends, which lost 5 bases and 6 bases, there was a span of 20 bases. Germline V gene data show CDR1 as SGHTA and CDR2 as FQGNSA. In nucleotides, the CDR3 is TGTGCCAGCAGCCTTGGGGGGCGGGGGAACAGCGAGCAGTACTTC. It is translated as CASSLGGRGNSEQYF.

This clone appeared a single time. The chain couples TRBV3-1 (or the pseudogene TRBV3-2) to TRBJ2-5; D unclear. V lost 0 bases and J lost 5, with 16 bases in between. The CDR3 extends over 16 amino acids. CDR1 is LGHDT, CDR2 YNNKEL, per germline (reference sequence). Written as DNA, the CDR3 is TGTGCCAGCAGCCAAGATCAAGGCCGCGGAAGGGAGACCCAGTACTTC. Its translation is CASSQDQGRGRETQYF.

The rearrangement joins TRBV7-8 to TRBJ1-1, with 9 positions matching TRBD1. After removal of 5 bases from V and 9 bases from J, the junction contained 7 bases not matched to a gene. Per the germline V gene, CDR1 is SGHVS and CDR2 is FQNEAQ. This CDR3 has 13 amino acids. The CDR3 here is CASSQTGGEKAFF. Written as DNA, the CDR3 is TGTGCCAGCAGCCAGACAGGGGGTGAGAAAGCTTTCTTT.

This chain links TRBV28 with TRBJ2-3; 10 nucleotides agree with TRBD2. CDR1 and CDR2 (germline): MDHEN, SYDVKM. The CDR3 has 16 residues. The V segment lost 5 bases and the J segment 2 bases; nucleotides outside the gene matches: 7. As DNA, the CDR3 is TGTGCCAGCAGTCCAATAGCGGGAGGTGTCACAGATACGCAGTATTTT. This codes for CASSPIAGGVTDTQYF.

In its sample, this clone was seen once. The CDR3 protein is CAWSGSGGGYTF. The CDR3 bases are TGTGCCTGGAGTGGAAGTGGGGGAGGCTACACCTTC. The V gene is TRBV30, the J gene TRBJ1-2, with a weak D call TRBD1 (5 bases). The CDR3 is 12 residues long. V was shortened by 1 base and J by 8 bases, with 11 bases between the two germline ends. The germline gives CDR1 GTSNPN, CDR2 SVGIG (reference sequence).

The chain is built from TRBV7-8 and TRBJ2-7; no firm D call. With 7 bases removed from V and 5 bases from J, the gap between germline ends came to 9 bases. Germline loops: CDR1 SGHVS, CDR2 FQNEAQ. The CDR3 is made up of 11 amino acids. The CDR3 reads CASKIGDEQYF. CDR3 nucleotide sequence: TGTGCCAGCAAAATTGGGGACGAGCAGTACTTC. The full variable domain, rest sourced from reference TRBV7-8 and TRBJ2-7, is GAGVSQSPRYKVAKRGQDVALRCDPISGHVSLFWYQQALGQGPEFLTYFQNEAQLDKSGLPSDRFFAERPEGSVSTLKIQRTQQEDSAVYLCASKIGDEQYFGPGTRLTVT.

This clone came up once. Written as DNA, the CDR3 is TGTGCCAGCAGCTTTTGGATGACAGAGACCCAGTACTTC. Translation gives CASSFWMTETQYF. The gene calls are TRBV11-2 and TRBJ2-5; no firm D call. Germline V lookup: CDR1 SGHAT, CDR2 FQNNGV. V was trimmed by 3 bases and J by 4 bases, leaving 9 bases between them. The CDR3 is made up of 13 amino acids.

The table lists this clone with a few counts. The chain couples TRBV7-8 to TRBJ2-5, with 14 bases identical to TRBD2. Trimming cost V 2 bases and J 5 bases; bases outside gene matches: 10. Germline V gives CDR1 SGHVS, CDR2 FQNEAQ. The CDR3 loop spans 18 amino acids. CDR3 in amino acids: CASSLPRRLAGGLETQYF. The CDR3 DNA sequence: TGTGCCAGCAGCTTACCCCGCAGACTAGCGGGGGGGCTCGAGACCCAGTACTTC.

This chain uses TRBV12-5 with TRBJ2-1; TRBD2 matches 10 bases. The CDR3 is 17 residues long. J gave up 7 bases and V 2 bases, and 11 bases lay outside the gene matches. The germline gives CDR1 LGHNT, CDR2 FRNRAP. For the CDR3, the DNA is TGTGCTAGTGGTTTGTATAGGAGCGGGGGGGCAGGGAATGAGCAGTTCTTC. It translates to CASGLYRSGGAGNEQFF.